This T cell receptor (beta chain) is from a study of cytomegalovirus exposure and HLA in healthy donors. Study-level points and caveats: The study designated roughly 150 TCR beta chains cytomegalovirus-associated. Clusters of TCRs from the first cohort tended to co-occur in the approximately 130 validation repertoires (as a later analysis found).

V shed 2 bases and J 9 bases; nucleotides not matched to a gene: 9. Germline CDR1 SGHDN, CDR2 FVKESK. This CDR3 spans 16 amino acids. Clones were sequenced by immunoSEQ multiplex PCR, and TCRdb holds only the in-frame ones, with some missing. The sample yields about 110,000 clones, roughly 88% seen once. On this clone: Its antigen is unknown.

The receptor's source is a woman aged 18-30 years in good health and CMV-seronegative. The sample taken for sequencing was PBMCs. The chain uses TRBV14 and TRBJ2-1; 11 positions match TRBD2. DNA for the CDR3: TGTGCCAGCAGCCAATTAGCGGGGGGGCTGGGGATTGAGCAGTTCTTC. Translated, it gives CASSQLAGGLGIEQFF.